Presented here are 25 T cell receptor beta chains from one specimen sequenced in a study of T cell responses to AZD1222 COVID-19 vaccine. TCRdb keeps only in-frame clones here, not all; method: immunoSEQ multiplex PCR. The sample has approximately 130,000 clones; 85% to 95% are singletons. Specimen: peripheral blood, collected on day 0 of AZD1222 vaccination. The receptors shown here come from an adult in good health.

V usage is TRBV5-8 and J usage is TRBJ1-1, with D tentatively TRBD1 (6 bases). V was clipped by 4 bases and J by 4 bases, with 17 bases between them. This CDR3 is built from 15 residues. The germline V gene has CDR1 SGHTS and CDR2 YDEGEE. CDR3 sequence reads: CASSPGHREFTEAFF. The DNA of the CDR3 is TGTGCCAGCAGCCCCGGACACAGGGAGTTCACTGAAGCTTTCTTT. Full variable domain (remainder filled in from reference TRBV5-8 and TRBJ1-1): EAGVTQSPTHLIKTRGQQATLRCSPISGHTSVYWYQQALGLGLQFLLWYDEGEERNRGNFPPRFSGRQFPNYSSELNVNALELEDSALYLCASSPGHREFTEAFFGQGTRLTVV.

The genes are TRBV19 and TRBJ2-3; TRBD2 might be the D (6 bases). This CDR3 contains 14 residues. The V gene's germline CDR1 is LNHDA and CDR2 SQIVND (reference sequence). Trimming pared 3 bases from V and 2 bases from J, leaving 9 bases between. CDR3 loop: CASSIAGFTDTQYF. CDR3 DNA: TGTGCCAGTAGTATTGCGGGGTTCACAGATACGCAGTATTTT.

The genes are TRBV29-1 and TRBJ1-2; 7 nucleotides line up with TRBD1. CDR1 and CDR2 (germline): SQVTM, ANQGSEA. Trimming at V came to 4 bases and at J to 8 bases, leaving 10 bases not matched to a gene. CDR3 size: 13 residues. Here the CDR3 reads CSVAGQAAGGYTF. The CDR3 nucleotides are TGCAGCGTTGCCGGACAGGCTGCTGGGGGCTACACCTTC. Complete variable domain (other parts from reference TRBV29-1 and TRBJ1-2): SAVISQKPSRDICQRGTSLTIQCQVDSQVTMMFWYRQQPGQSLTLIATANQGSEATYESGFVIDKFPISRPNLTFSTLTVSNMSPEDSSIYLCSVAGQAAGGYTFGSGTRLTVV.

The rearrangement joins TRBV4-2 to TRBJ2-1, with D possibly matching TRBD1 (7 bases). CDR1 is LGHNA, CDR2 YNFKEQ, per germline. The V end lost 0 bases, the J end lost 7 bases, and 10 bases lay between the germline ends. The CDR3 has 14 amino acids. CDR3 sequence reads: CASSQEPGGNEQFF. The CDR3 DNA reads TGTGCCAGCAGCCAAGAGCCAGGGGGGAATGAGCAGTTCTTC.

The chain recombines TRBV11-3 with TRBJ2-2, with D perhaps matching TRBD1 (5 bases). Trimming removed 2 bases at V and 5 bases at J, with 6 bases between. Germline V gene lookup returns CDR1 SGHNT and CDR2 YENEEA. The CDR3 has 13 amino acids. The CDR3 here is CASSLRGTGELFF. The DNA for the CDR3 is TGTGCCAGCAGCTTAAGGGGTACCGGGGAGCTGTTTTTT.

This clone was found once. Other nucleotide sequences from this sample produce the same CDR3. V is TRBV5-1 and J is TRBJ2-7; D is ambiguous. Germline CDR1 is SGHRS and CDR2 is YFSETQ. With 0 bases removed from V and 5 bases from J, the gap between germline ends came to 12 bases. The CDR3 has 14 amino acids. The CDR3, as DNA: TGCGCCAGCAGCTTGGCCCAGGTTGGGGACGAGCAGTACTTC. It specifies CASSLAQVGDEQYF.

The V and J genes are TRBV25-1 and TRBJ2-2, with D possibly being TRBD1 (5 bases). Trimming removed 3 bases from V and 1 base from J, with 18 bases in between. Germline loops: CDR1 MGHDK, CDR2 SYGVNS. The CDR3 runs to 18 residues. The CDR3 region has the DNA TGTGCCAGCAGTGAGAGTCTCCGGGTAGGGGTGAACACCGGGGAGCTGTTTTTT. Translating gives CASSESLRVGVNTGELFF.

The CDR3 region is CATSRGGPADTQYF. DNA of the CDR3: TGTGCCACCAGCAGAGGAGGGCCTGCGGATACGCAGTATTTT. The chain is built from TRBV15 and TRBJ2-3, with a weak D call TRBD2 (5 bases). The length of the CDR3 is 14 residues. V was shortened by 1 base and J by 6 bases, with 11 bases between the two germline ends. Germline CDR1 reads LNHNV; CDR2 reads YYDKDF (reference sequence). Combining the CDR3 with reference TRBV15 and TRBJ2-3 gives the whole variable domain DAMVIQNPRYQVTQFGKPVTLSCSQTLNHNVMYWYQQKSSQAPKLLFHYYDKDFNNEADTPDNFQSRRPNTSFCFLDIRSPGLGDTAMYLCATSRGGPADTQYFGPGTRLTVL.

The chain links TRBV7-9 to TRBJ1-3; no firm D call. Trimming stripped 5 bases from V and 2 bases from J, with 13 bases between. Per the germline V gene, CDR1 is SEHNR and CDR2 is FQNEAQ (reference sequence). The CDR3 covers 15 residues. CDR3 protein: CASSGIKIPGNTIYF. The CDR3 DNA reads TGTGCCAGCAGCGGCATTAAGATTCCTGGAAACACCATATATTTT.

The rearrangement joins TRBV10-2 to TRBJ2-5; TRBD2 matches 9 bases. Trimming removed 4 bases from V and 3 bases from J; junction bases left unmatched: 6. Germline V gene lookup returns CDR1 WSHSY and CDR2 SAAADI. This CDR3 is built from 15 residues. The CDR3 loop reads CASSGRRGGEETQYF. The CDR3 nucleotides are TGCGCCAGCAGTGGGCGGCGCGGGGGGGAAGAGACCCAGTACTTC.

V and J are TRBV27 and TRBJ1-6, with TRBD1 identical over 9 bases. CDR1 is MNHEY and CDR2 is SMNVEV in the germline V gene (reference sequence). Losses at the gene ends were 10 bases for V and 6 bases for J; bases not matched to a gene: 4. The CDR3 spans 13 residues. The CDR3 sequence: CAKQGALNSPLHF. The CDR3, as DNA: TGTGCCAAACAGGGGGCGCTTAATTCACCCCTCCACTTT.

The CDR3 protein is CSAGGREDQPQHF. The CDR3, as DNA: TGCAGTGCTGGTGGCAGGGAAGATCAGCCCCAGCATTTT. The rearrangement joins TRBV20-1 to TRBJ1-5; D possibly corresponds to TRBD1 (5 bases). V was trimmed by 5 bases and J by 5 bases, leaving 13 bases between them. The germline gives CDR1 DFQATT, CDR2 SNEGSKA (reference sequence). This CDR3 contains 13 residues.

The V gene is TRBV18, the J gene TRBJ1-2; TRBD1 is a possible D gene (6 bases). Germline CDR1 KGHSH, CDR2 LQKENI. V lost 3 bases and J 2 bases, leaving 7 bases between the germline ends. CDR3 length equals 13 residues. CDR3 nucleotides: TGTGCCAGCTCACCGGACAGAAACTATGGCTACACCTTC. It specifies CASSPDRNYGYTF.

V gene TRBV5-1 combines with J gene TRBJ1-1; a weak D match, TRBD1 (5 bases). CDR1 SGHRS and CDR2 YFSETQ come from the germline V gene. V dropped 0 bases and J dropped 2 bases, with 11 bases sitting between them. The CDR3 extends over 15 amino acids. The CDR3 spells CASSLGGARNTEAFF. CDR3 coding DNA: TGCGCCAGCAGCTTGGGTGGGGCCAGAAACACTGAAGCTTTCTTT.

DNA of the CDR3: TGTGCCAGCAGCTTGGGCAGGCTGAGCAATCAGCCCCAGCATTTT. It encodes CASSLGRLSNQPQHF. The chain couples TRBV5-8 to TRBJ1-5; D unclear. Trimming took off 0 bases at V and 1 base at J, with 8 bases between the two ends. Germline CDR1 SGHTS, CDR2 YDEGEE. CDR3 length: 15 residues.

About this clone itself: Other nucleotide sequences from this sample produce the same CDR3. V usage is TRBV19 and J usage is TRBJ1-1, with D maybe TRBD1 (5 bases). CDR1 and CDR2 from the germline V gene are LNHDA and SQIVND (reference sequence). Trimming pared 3 bases from V and 5 bases from J, leaving 10 bases between. This CDR3 is 13 amino acids long. The CDR3 is CASSITGGTEAFF. Written as DNA, the CDR3 is TGTGCCAGTAGTATTACGGGGGGAACTGAAGCTTTCTTT.

Note on this clone: The identical CDR3 is also encoded by other nucleotide sequences in the sample. The V gene is TRBV6-5, the J gene TRBJ1-5, with a tentative D call TRBD1 (5 bases). Germline V lookup: CDR1 MNHEY, CDR2 SVGAGI. The CDR3 totals 13 residues. V was clipped by 2 bases and J by 4 bases, with 6 bases between them. This CDR3 reads CASSYGGNQPQHF. The CDR3 nucleotides are TGTGCCAGCAGTTACGGGGGGAATCAGCCCCAGCATTTT.

The V gene is TRBV6-1, the J gene TRBJ1-5; D remains ambiguous. V lost 1 base and J lost 7, with 5 bases in between. Germline loops: CDR1 MNHNS, CDR2 SASEGT. CDR3 length equals 12 residues. The CDR3 region is CASSEGNQPQHF. In DNA form, the CDR3 reads TGTGCCAGCAGTGAAGGGAACCAGCCCCAGCATTTT.

This rearrangement joins TRBV12-5 to TRBJ2-7; D is undetermined. The CDR3 extends over 15 amino acids. The V gene lost 0 bases and the J gene lost 2 bases, with 11 bases spanning the gap. From germline, CDR1 is LGHNT and CDR2 FRNRAP. Here the CDR3 reads CASGLVSPVAYEQYF. For the CDR3, the DNA is TGTGCTAGTGGTTTGGTGTCCCCAGTCGCCTACGAGCAGTACTTC. Filled out from reference TRBV12-5 and TRBJ2-7, the complete variable domain reads DARVTQTPRHKVTEMGQEVTMRCQPILGHNTVFWYRQTMMQGLELLAYFRNRAPLDDSGMPKDRFSAEMPDATLATLKIQPSEPRDSAVYFCASGLVSPVAYEQYFGPGTRLTVT.

The J gene is TRBJ2-7, the V gene TRBV10-3; 9 bases are shared with TRBD1. CDR1 ENHRY and CDR2 SYGVKD come from the germline V gene. The CDR3 is 14 amino acids. Trimming removed 10 bases from V and 3 bases from J; junction bases left unmatched: 10. CDR3 protein: CASLPGTGYYEQYF. The CDR3 DNA sequence: TGTGCCAGCCTACCCGGGACAGGGTACTACGAGCAGTACTTC.

The CDR3 coding sequence is TGCGCCAGCAGCTTGACGACCCCTAACTATGGCTACACCTTC. This codes for CASSLTTPNYGYTF. The V call is TRBV5-1, the J call TRBJ1-2; D gene uncertain. The CDR3 contains 14 residues. V lost 1 base and J 0 bases, leaving 7 bases between the germline ends. Germline CDR1 and CDR2: SGHRS and YFSETQ.

This clone appeared once. This chain uses TRBV10-3 with TRBJ2-1; D is ambiguous. The CDR3 has 14 amino acids. Per germline, CDR1 ENHRY and CDR2 SYGVKD. With 4 bases removed from V and 2 bases from J, the gap between germline ends came to 9 bases. The DNA for the CDR3 is TGTGCCATCAGTGGCCCGACGGCCTACAATGAGCAGTTCTTC. This sequence encodes CAISGPTAYNEQFF.

This chain joins TRBV5-1 and TRBJ1-1; TRBD1 matches 8 bases. The CDR3 has 14 amino acids. Germline CDR1 and CDR2: SGHRS and YFSETQ. J was trimmed by 1 base and V by 4 bases; bases with no gene match: 3. This chain's CDR3 is CASSQGAGNTEAFF. The CDR3, as DNA: TGCGCCAGCAGCCAGGGGGCAGGGAACACTGAAGCTTTCTTT.

This clone was detected a few times. V is TRBV12-3 or TRBV12-4 and J is TRBJ2-7; possibly TRBD2 for D (5 bases). This CDR3 is built from 12 residues. V lost 3 bases and J 7 bases, leaving 10 bases between the germline ends. The CDR3, as DNA: TGTGCCAGCAGTTTGGCTCGAGGGGAGCAGTACTTC. Protein sequence: CASSLARGEQYF.

V gene TRBV9 combines with J gene TRBJ1-1, with D possibly TRBD1 on 5 matching bases. This CDR3 is 16 amino acids long. Trimming shortened V by 3 bases and J by 1 base, and 16 bases separated the two germline ends. Looked up from germline, CDR1 is SGDLS and CDR2 is YYNGEE. CDR3 loop: CASSETPWGENTEAFF. In DNA form, the CDR3 reads TGTGCCAGCAGCGAGACCCCTTGGGGCGAGAACACTGAAGCTTTCTTT.